These 26 T cell receptor beta chains originate from one sample sequenced in a study of cytotoxic CD8 clonotypes in ibrutinib-treated CLL. Libraries were prepared by immunoSEQ multiplex PCR; TCRdb keeps only in-frame clonotypes and omits some of them. The sample shows over 200,000 clones, just under 80% of them seen only once. This material consisted of PBMCs, taken after 12 months of ibrutinib treatment. The receptors stem from a human donor with chronic lymphocytic leukemia.

Only one count was recorded for this clone. The chain combines TRBV7-8 with TRBJ2-7; 10 bases match TRBD1. The length of the CDR3 is 15 residues. J lost 1 base, V lost 5 bases, and 5 bases had no gene match. Germline CDR1 is SGHVS and CDR2 is FQNEAQ. CDR3: CASSPGQGPSYEQYF. CDR3 DNA: TGTGCCAGCAGCCCGGGACAGGGGCCATCCTACGAGCAGTACTTC.

This clone was counted a single time. The chain joins TRBV28 to TRBJ2-7, with a weak D call TRBD1 (6 bases). Trimming left V 3 bases short and J 1 base short, with 7 bases between. Germline V gene data show CDR1 as MDHEN and CDR2 as SYDVKM. The CDR3 extends over 13 amino acids. CDR3 sequence: CASSLQGSYEQYF. The CDR3 DNA reads as TGTGCCAGCAGTTTGCAGGGGTCCTACGAGCAGTACTTC.

This rearrangement joins TRBV4-1 to TRBJ2-2, with D hard to call. The V end was cut by 4 bases, the J end by 8 bases, with 8 bases between. The CDR3 extends over 12 amino acids. The germline V gene encodes CDR1 MGHRA and CDR2 YSYEKL. Written as DNA, the CDR3 is TGCGCCAGCAGCCGAATCGGGGGGGAGCTGTTTTTT. It is translated as CASSRIGGELFF.

The V call is TRBV9, the J call TRBJ1-5, with D unresolved. The V end lost 1 base, the J end lost 0 bases, and 5 bases lay between the germline ends. Germline lookup yields CDR1 SGDLS and CDR2 YYNGEE. CDR3 length equals 14 residues. CDR3 DNA: TGTGCCAGCAGCGTATCCAGTAGCAATCAGCCCCAGCATTTT. It is translated as CASSVSSSNQPQHF.

The chain is built from TRBV6-5 and TRBJ1-1; 12 positions match TRBD1. Germline-derived CDR1 and CDR2 are MNHEY and SVGAGI. The CDR3 is 15 amino acids. The J segment lost 11 bases and the V segment lost 0 bases, leaving 7 bases of the junction unmatched. The CDR3, as DNA: TGTGCCAGCAGTTACTCCGGGACAGGGGGCATGGAGGCTTTCTTT. Protein: CASSYSGTGGMEAFF.

The V and J genes are TRBV6-5 and TRBJ1-1, with D possibly being TRBD1 (5 bases). The CDR3 has 14 amino acids. Between the trimmed V and J ends, which lost 7 bases and 2 bases, there was a span of 14 bases. CDR1 is MNHEY, CDR2 SVGAGI, per germline. The CDR3 region has the DNA TGTGCCAGCATTAAGGAGGGGATTAACACTGAAGCTTTCTTT. It codes for CASIKEGINTEAFF.

The chain recombines TRBV5-4 with TRBJ2-2; a weak D match, TRBD1 (5 bases). The CDR3 has 14 residues. CDR1 and CDR2 from the germline V gene are SGHNT and YYREEE (reference sequence). Between the trimmed V and J ends, which lost 4 bases and 5 bases, there was a span of 12 bases. CDR3 loop: CASSRARVTGELFF. CDR3 DNA: TGTGCCAGCAGCCGCGCCAGGGTAACCGGGGAGCTGTTTTTT. Full variable domain (rest looked up from reference TRBV5-4 and TRBJ2-2): ETGVTQSPTHLIKTRGQQVTLRCSSQSGHNTVSWYQQALGQGPQFIFQYYREEENGRGNFPPRFSGLQFPNYSSELNVNALELDDSALYLCASSRARVTGELFFGEGSRLTVL.

The chain combines TRBV5-4 with TRBJ1-1; D is unresolved. Germline CDR1 and CDR2: SGHNT and YYREEE (reference sequence). V gave up 6 bases and J gave up 1 base, with 10 bases separating them. This CDR3 spans 13 amino acids. The CDR3 is CASNPETNTEAFF. The CDR3 DNA sequence: TGTGCCAGCAATCCCGAGACGAACACTGAAGCTTTCTTT.

Only a few counts were recorded for this clone. The chain is built from TRBV6-5 and TRBJ1-2, with D perhaps matching TRBD1 (5 bases). The CDR3 totals 14 residues. Germline V gives CDR1 MNHEY, CDR2 SVGAGI. With 6 bases removed from V and 5 bases from J, the gap between germline ends came to 16 bases. CDR3 loop: CASRIPGARYGYTF. DNA for the CDR3: TGTGCCAGCAGGATACCCGGGGCCCGATATGGCTACACCTTC.

The J gene is TRBJ2-7, the V gene TRBV2; 11 bases are shared with TRBD2. Per the germline V gene, CDR1 is SNHLY and CDR2 is FYNNEI. Losses at the gene ends were 10 bases for V and 5 bases for J; bases not matched to a gene: 7. The CDR3 extends over 13 amino acids. CDR3 loop: CATETSGKNEQYF. The CDR3 DNA reads TGTGCCACCGAGACTAGCGGGAAAAACGAGCAGTACTTC.

This clone was counted a few times. The chain couples TRBV6-5 to TRBJ2-1, with TRBD1 matching over 9 bases. The CDR3 loop spans 14 amino acids. CDR1 and CDR2 from the germline V gene are MNHEY and SVGAGI. V was pared by 6 bases and J by 6 bases, with 6 bases of the junction left unmatched. In DNA, the CDR3 is TGTGCCAGCAGGTTACAGGGGGCTGGCAATGAGCAGTTCTTC. Residues: CASRLQGAGNEQFF.

V is TRBV2 and J is TRBJ2-3; tentative D call: TRBD1 (5 bases). Germline CDR1 and CDR2: SNHLY and FYNNEI. The length of the CDR3 is 14 residues. V dropped 10 bases and J dropped 2 bases, with 16 bases sitting between them. The CDR3 loop reads CATTPRQPTDTQYF. The DNA for the CDR3 is TGTGCCACCACGCCCCGACAGCCCACAGATACGCAGTATTTT.

This clone was observed a single time. The V gene is TRBV10-3, the J gene TRBJ2-7, with a weak D call TRBD1 (7 bases). Germline CDR1 ENHRY, CDR2 SYGVKD. This CDR3 has 13 residues. The V end lost 7 bases, the J end lost 7 bases, and 17 bases lay between the germline ends. CDR3 sequence (DNA): TGTGCCATCAAGGGCGAGGGGGCGGGGGAGCAGTACTTC. Translated, it gives CAIKGEGAGEQYF.

The gene calls are TRBV7-6 and TRBJ2-1; 15 bases are a match to TRBD2. V shed 5 bases, J shed 7 bases, and the junction held 3 bases outside the gene matches. Germline CDR1 reads SGHVS; CDR2 reads FNYEAQ. The CDR3 has 15 amino acids. CDR3 residues: CASSLGLAGGNEQFF. The CDR3 bases are TGTGCCAGCAGCCTCGGACTAGCGGGAGGGAATGAGCAGTTCTTC.

This clone is a singleton in its sample. The chain uses TRBV6-1 and TRBJ1-5; 10 nucleotides align to TRBD1. With V trimmed by 5 bases and J by 10 bases, 11 bases remained unmatched. CDR3 size: 15 residues. Germline V gene lookup returns CDR1 MNHNS and CDR2 SASEGT. CDR3 DNA: TGTGCCAGCAGTTGGGACAGGGGCTCCCAGGGCCCCCAGCATTTT. Translation: CASSWDRGSQGPQHF.

This clone occurred a few times. The rearrangement links TRBV25-1 to TRBJ2-2; a weak D match, TRBD2 (5 bases). The V end lost 8 bases, the J end lost 3 bases, and 13 bases lay between the germline ends. This CDR3 has 14 amino acids. In germline, CDR1 is MGHDK, CDR2 SYGVNS. CDR3 loop: CASSPSGYTGELFF. DNA of the CDR3: TGTGCCAGCTCTCCCTCGGGATACACCGGGGAGCTGTTTTTT.

The chain links TRBV4-1 to TRBJ1-2, with a possible D match to TRBD1 (6 bases). The CDR3 is made up of 15 amino acids. The V and J ends lost 1 base and 1 base respectively, with 10 bases between them. The germline V gene encodes CDR1 MGHRA and CDR2 YSYEKL. The CDR3 bases are TGCGCCAGCAGCCAAGGGGCAGGGGATAACTATGGCTACACCTTC. This gives the protein CASSQGAGDNYGYTF.

This clone was observed once. The V gene is TRBV25-1, the J gene TRBJ2-1; D is undetermined. The CDR3 runs 15 residues. Trimming left V 3 bases short and J 0 bases short, with 9 bases between. The germline gives CDR1 MGHDK, CDR2 SYGVNS. The CDR3 nucleotides are TGTGCCAGCAGTGAGTCGGAGAGCTCCTACAATGAGCAGTTCTTC. This sequence encodes CASSESESSYNEQFF.

V gene TRBV27 combines with J gene TRBJ2-1; D gene ambiguous. This CDR3 is built from 14 residues. The V end was cut by 7 bases, the J end by 0 bases, with 10 bases between. Germline values: CDR1 MNHEY, CDR2 SMNVEV (reference sequence). CDR3 amino acids: CASKIISSYNEQFF. Written as DNA, the CDR3 is TGTGCCAGCAAAATTATAAGCTCCTACAATGAGCAGTTCTTC.

As regards this clone: Other DNA variants within this sample encode the same CDR3. The chain has TRBV18 and TRBJ2-6, with a possible D match to TRBD1 (6 bases). The CDR3 runs to 15 residues. Germline values: CDR1 KGHSH, CDR2 LQKENI. V lost 3 bases and J 1 base, leaving 7 bases between the germline ends. CDR3 nucleotide sequence: TGTGCCAGCTCACCCCAGGGGTCTGGGGCCAACGTCCTGACTTTC. Translation: CASSPQGSGANVLTF.

V gene TRBV7-2 combines with J gene TRBJ2-7; tentatively, D is TRBD1 (6 bases). The CDR3 contains 13 residues. CDR1 and CDR2 (germline): SGHTA, FQGNSA. V was pared by 6 bases and J by 9 bases, with 18 bases between. The CDR3 DNA reads TGTGCCAGCAGAGGAAACAGGGAACAGGGGCAGTACTTC. Its protein is CASRGNREQGQYF.

V is TRBV19 and J is TRBJ2-3, with D tentatively TRBD2 (5 bases). Germline-derived CDR1 and CDR2 are LNHDA and SQIVND (reference sequence). Trimming took 6 bases from V and 2 from J, leaving 9 bases between them. This CDR3 spans 13 amino acids. The CDR3 here is CASSKRFTDTQYF. For the CDR3, the DNA is TGTGCCAGTAGCAAGCGGTTCACAGATACGCAGTATTTT.

The J gene is TRBJ2-1, the V gene TRBV5-1; possible D gene TRBD2, 6 bases. The CDR3 is 15 amino acids. The V gene's germline CDR1 is SGHRS and CDR2 YFSETQ. Trimming took off 3 bases at V and 5 bases at J, with 15 bases between the two ends. CDR3 coding DNA: TGCGCCAGCAGCTCCGACAGCGGGCGGGACAATGAGCAGTTCTTC. This translates into CASSSDSGRDNEQFF. Based on the CDR3 plus reference TRBV5-1 and TRBJ2-1, the full variable domain is KAGVTQTPRYLIKTRGQQVTLSCSPISGHRSVSWYQQTPGQGLQFLFEYFSETQRNKGNFPGRFSGRQFSNSRSEMNVSTLELGDSALYLCASSSDSGRDNEQFFGPGTRLTVL.

The CDR3 nucleotides read TGTGCCAGCAGCCCCCGGACCGTTAGCAATCAGCCCCAGCATTTT. Translating gives CASSPRTVSNQPQHF. V is TRBV6-5 and J is TRBJ1-5; D uncertain. V was trimmed by 6 bases and J by 0 bases, leaving 12 bases between them. Germline CDR1 MNHEY, CDR2 SVGAGI. The CDR3 length is 15 residues.

This chain connects TRBV29-1 to TRBJ2-5; 9 bases match TRBD1. The tail of the sequence fits TRBJ2-7 better, so the J call may be wrong. The CDR3 sequence is 14 residues long. The germline V gene encodes CDR1 SQVTM and CDR2 ANQGSEA. The CDR3 here is CSVVPGTGPYEQYF. The CDR3 coding sequence is TGCAGCGTTGTGCCCGGGACAGGGCCCTACGAGCAGTACTTC.

V usage is TRBV19 and J usage is TRBJ2-5; the match to TRBD1 covers 8 bases. CDR1 and CDR2 (germline): LNHDA, SQIVND (reference sequence). The CDR3 is 15 residues long. Trimming took 8 bases from V and 5 from J; bases not matched to a gene: 13. The CDR3 loop is CASGQGRRGWETQYF. The CDR3 bases are TGTGCCAGTGGACAGGGCCGACGAGGTTGGGAGACCCAGTACTTC.